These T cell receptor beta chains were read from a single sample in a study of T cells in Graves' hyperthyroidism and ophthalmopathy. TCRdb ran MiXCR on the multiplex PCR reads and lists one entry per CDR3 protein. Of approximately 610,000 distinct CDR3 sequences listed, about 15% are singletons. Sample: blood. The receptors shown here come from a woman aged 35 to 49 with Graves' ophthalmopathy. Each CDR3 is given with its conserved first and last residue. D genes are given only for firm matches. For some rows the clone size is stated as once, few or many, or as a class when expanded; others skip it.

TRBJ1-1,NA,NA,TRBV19,CASSRRETNTEAFF,TGTGCCAGTAGTCGTCGGGAAACGAACACTGAAGCTTTCTTT
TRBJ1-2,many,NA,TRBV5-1,CASSLEVGEGYGYTF,TGCGCCAGCAGCTTGGAGGTGGGCGAGGGCTATGGCTACACCTTC
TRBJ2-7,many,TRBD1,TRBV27,CASSRRGQGVSYEQYF,TGTGCCAGCAGTCGACGGGGACAGGGGGTCTCCTACGAGCAGTACTTC
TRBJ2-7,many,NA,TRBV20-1,CSAPRGGRTYEQYF,TGCAGTGCCCCCCGTGGAGGGCGGACCTACGAGCAGTACTTC
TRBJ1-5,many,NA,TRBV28,CASSLNGNQPQHF,TGTGCCAGCAGCCTTAATGGCAATCAGCCCCAGCATTTT
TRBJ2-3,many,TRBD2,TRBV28,CASSPSPGGDTDTQYF,TGTGCCAGCAGCCCATCCCCGGGAGGGGATACAGATACGCAGTATTTT
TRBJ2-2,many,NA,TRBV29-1,CSVGGPGGELFF,TGCAGCGTTGGGGGCCCCGGGGGGGAGCTGTTTTTT
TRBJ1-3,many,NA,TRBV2,CASSYDGARGNTIYF,TGTGCCAGCAGTTACGACGGAGCCAGAGGAAACACCATATATTTT
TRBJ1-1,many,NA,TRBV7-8,CASSLPLGAGTEAFF,TGTGCCAGCAGCTTACCGTTAGGGGCGGGGACTGAAGCTTTCTTT
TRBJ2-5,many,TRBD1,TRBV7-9,CASSLGGTVQETQYF,TGTGCCAGCAGCTTAGGGGGGACAGTCCAAGAGACCCAGTACTTC
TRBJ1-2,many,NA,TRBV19,CARETGIYYGYTF,TGTGCCAGAGAAACAGGGATCTACTATGGCTACACCTTC
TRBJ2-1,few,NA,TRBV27,CASSFIIGSPYNEQFF,TGTGCCAGCAGTTTTATTATCGGGAGTCCCTACAATGAGCAGTTCTTC
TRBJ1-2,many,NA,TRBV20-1,CSASGGTYGYTF,TGCAGTGCTAGTGGGGGGACCTATGGCTACACCTTC
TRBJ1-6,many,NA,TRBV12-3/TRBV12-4,CASSLRGGNSPLHF,TGTGCCAGCAGTTTGAGGGGAGGCAATTCACCCCTCCACTTT
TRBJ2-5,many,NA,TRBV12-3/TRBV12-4,CASSPGLSPETQYF,TGTGCCAGCAGTCCGGGACTTTCCCCAGAGACCCAGTACTTC
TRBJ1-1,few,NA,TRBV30,CAWDRVQGAEAFF,TGTGCCTGGGACCGGGTCCAAGGGGCTGAAGCTTTCTTT
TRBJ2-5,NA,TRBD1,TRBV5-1,CASSYHPGQVLWTQYF,TGCGCCAGCAGCTACCATCCGGGACAGGTGTTGTGGACCCAGTACTTC
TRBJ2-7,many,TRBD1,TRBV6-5,CASSSPRQGRYEQYF,TGTGCCAGCAGTTCCCCAAGACAGGGAAGATACGAGCAGTACTTC
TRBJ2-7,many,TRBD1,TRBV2,CASSPDRGRIYEQYF,TGTGCCAGCAGTCCCGACAGGGGGCGGATATACGAGCAGTACTTC
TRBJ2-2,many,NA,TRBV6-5,CASSNTGLRAGELFF,NA
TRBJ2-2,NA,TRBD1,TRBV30,CAWSLTGVYTGELFF,TGTGCCTGGAGTCTTACAGGGGTTTACACCGGGGAGCTGTTTTTT
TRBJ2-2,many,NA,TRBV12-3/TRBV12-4,CASSGSRGGELFF,TGTGCCAGCAGCGGGTCCCGGGGCGGGGAGCTGTTTTTT
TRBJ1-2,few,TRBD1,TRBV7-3,CASSQGGGAGYTF,TGTGCCAGCAGCCAGGGGGGTGGGGCTGGCTACACCTTC
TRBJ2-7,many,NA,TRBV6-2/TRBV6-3,CASSGTEAYEQYF,TGTGCCAGCTCCGGGACGGAAGCCTACGAGCAGTACTTC
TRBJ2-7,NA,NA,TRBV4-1,CASSPVGRGARPYEQYF,TGCGCCAGCAGCCCTGTAGGAAGGGGCGCGAGGCCCTACGAGCAGTACTTC
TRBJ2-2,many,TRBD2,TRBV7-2,CASFPSAGVAGELFF,TGTGCCAGCTTTCCGTCAGCGGGAGTGGCCGGGGAGCTGTTTTTT
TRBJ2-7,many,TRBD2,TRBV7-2,CASSPREGRGEQYF,TGTGCCAGCAGCCCCCGGGAGGGACGAGGCGAGCAGTACTTC
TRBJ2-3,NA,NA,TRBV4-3,CASSQGRLGRDTQYF,TGCGCCAGCAGCCAAGGGCGGTTGGGACGGGATACGCAGTATTTT
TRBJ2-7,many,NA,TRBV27,CASSPRGGVSYEQYF,TGTGCCAGCAGTCCACGCGGGGGCGTCTCCTACGAGCAGTACTTC
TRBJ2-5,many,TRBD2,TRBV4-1,CASSQAPTGGFQETQYF,TGCGCCAGCAGCCAAGCCCCAACGGGAGGCTTCCAAGAGACCCAGTACTTC
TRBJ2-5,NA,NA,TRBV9,CASADWDGETQYF,TGTGCCTCCGCAGACTGGGATGGGGAGACCCAGTACTTC
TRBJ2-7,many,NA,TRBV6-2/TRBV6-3,CASSYSTGTSYEQYF,TGTGCCAGCAGTTACTCCACCGGGACCTCCTACGAGCAGTACTTC
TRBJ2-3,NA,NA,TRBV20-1,CSATAPPLTQYF,TGCAGTGCAACGGCGCCTCCCCTTACGCAGTATTTT
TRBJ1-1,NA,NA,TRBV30,CAWSYGRGSTEAFF,TGTGCCTGGAGTTATGGACGGGGTAGCACTGAAGCTTTCTTT
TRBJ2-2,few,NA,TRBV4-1,CASSQVWAGSGELFF,TGCGCCAGCAGCCAAGTCTGGGCGGGATCCGGGGAGCTGTTTTTT
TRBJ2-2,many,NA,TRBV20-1,CSAVKTGIGTGELFF,TGCAGTGCGGTCAAAACAGGGATTGGCACCGGGGAGCTGTTTTTT
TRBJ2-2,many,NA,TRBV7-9,CASSLVLEAELFF,TGTGCCAGCAGCTTAGTCCTGGAAGCGGAGCTGTTTTTT
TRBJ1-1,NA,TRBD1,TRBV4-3,CASSLYWGGTANTKAFF,TGCGCCAGCAGCCTTTACTGGGGGGGGACAGCAAACACTAAAGCTTTCTTT
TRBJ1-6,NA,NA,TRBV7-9,CASSLGYGDSPLHF,TGTGCCAGCAGCTTAGGCTATGGCGATTCACCCCTCCACTTT
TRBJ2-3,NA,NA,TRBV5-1,CASSLESRGTYTQYF,TGCGCCAGCAGCTTGGAGAGTCGTGGGACGTATACGCAGTATTTT
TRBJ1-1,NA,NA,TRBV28,CASLGGWNTEAFF,TGTGCCAGCCTTGGGGGTTGGAACACTGAAGCTTTCTTT
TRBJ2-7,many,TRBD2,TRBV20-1,CSAPGTSYYEQYF,TGCAGTGCTCCAGGGACTAGTTACTACGAGCAGTACTTC
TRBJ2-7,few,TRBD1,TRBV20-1,CSADDRGYEQYF,TGCAGTGCCGACGACAGGGGCTACGAGCAGTACTTC
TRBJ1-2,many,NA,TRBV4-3,CASSQDSQQALDYGYTF,TGCGCCAGCAGCCAAGATAGTCAGCAGGCCCTCGACTATGGCTACACCTTC